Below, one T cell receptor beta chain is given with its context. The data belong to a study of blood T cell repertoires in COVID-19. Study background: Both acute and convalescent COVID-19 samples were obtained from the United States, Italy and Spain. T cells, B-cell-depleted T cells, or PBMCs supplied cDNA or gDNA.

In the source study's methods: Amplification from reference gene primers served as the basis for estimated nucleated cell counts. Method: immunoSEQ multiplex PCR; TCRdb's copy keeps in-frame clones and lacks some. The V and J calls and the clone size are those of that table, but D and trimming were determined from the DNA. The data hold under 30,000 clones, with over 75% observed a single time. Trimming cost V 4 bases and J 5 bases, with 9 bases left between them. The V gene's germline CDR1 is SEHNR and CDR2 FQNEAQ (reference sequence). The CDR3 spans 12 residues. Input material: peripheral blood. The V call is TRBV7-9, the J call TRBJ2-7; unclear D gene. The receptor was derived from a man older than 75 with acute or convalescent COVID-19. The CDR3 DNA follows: TGTGCCAGCAGCTGGTCAGGCGACGAGCAGTACTTC. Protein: CASSWSGDEQYF.